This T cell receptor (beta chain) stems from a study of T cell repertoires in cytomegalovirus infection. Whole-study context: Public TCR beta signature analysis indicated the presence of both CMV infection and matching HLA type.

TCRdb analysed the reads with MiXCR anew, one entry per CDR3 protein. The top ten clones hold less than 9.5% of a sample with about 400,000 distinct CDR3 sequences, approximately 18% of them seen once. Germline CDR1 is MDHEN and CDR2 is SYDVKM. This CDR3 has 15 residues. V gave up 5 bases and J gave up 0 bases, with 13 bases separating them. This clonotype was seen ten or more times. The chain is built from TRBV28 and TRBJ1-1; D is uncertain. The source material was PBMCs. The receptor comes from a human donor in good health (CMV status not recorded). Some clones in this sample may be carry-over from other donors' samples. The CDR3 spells CASSTALRVNTEAFF. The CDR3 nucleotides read TGTGCCAGCAGTACAGCGCTTCGAGTGAACACTGAAGCTTTCTTT.